These 18 T cell receptor beta chains share one sample of origin, sequenced in a study of graft-versus-host responses after intestinal transplantation. Data came from immunoSEQ multiplex PCR; TCRdb stores just in-frame clones and leaves some out. The table has 7,000 or so clones, about 26% seen once. The sequences come from alloreactive CD4+ T cells from a mixed lymphocyte reaction culture, collected before intestinal transplant. Documented subset: CFSE-low proliferating T cells sorted from approximately 6-day pre-transplant mixed lymphocyte reaction (GvH or HvG direction). The source is a human patient who received an intestinal transplant.

This clone has just a few counts. This sequence joins TRBV11-3 and TRBJ2-1; 11 bases match TRBD2. CDR3 length equals 16 residues. Germline trimming cut 4 bases from V and 7 bases from J; bases unmatched to any gene: 9. Per germline, CDR1 SGHNT and CDR2 YENEEA. The CDR3 nucleotides are TGTGCCAGCAGCTCTACTTCACTAGCGGGAGAAAATGAGCAGTTCTTC. This gives the protein CASSSTSLAGENEQFF.

The chain links TRBV19 to TRBJ2-3, with D maybe TRBD1 (5 bases). V was shortened by 6 bases and J by 3 bases, with 7 bases between the two germline ends. The CDR3 spans 12 residues. Germline V gene data show CDR1 as LNHDA and CDR2 as SQIVND (reference sequence). CDR3 amino acids: CASRGVTDTQYF. The CDR3 DNA reads as TGTGCCAGTAGAGGGGTAACAGATACGCAGTATTTT.

This clone has more than one count but fewer than ten. The chain uses TRBV11-1 and TRBJ2-3; D unclear. The CDR3 spans 15 residues. V was trimmed by 1 base and J by 6 bases, leaving 14 bases between them. Germline V gives CDR1 SGHAT, CDR2 FQDESV (reference sequence). Written as DNA, the CDR3 is TGTGCCAGCAGCTTAGTCTTGTCTGCTCAGGATACGCAGTATTTT. Translating gives CASSLVLSAQDTQYF. Using reference TRBV11-1 and TRBJ2-3 for the parts outside the CDR3, the full variable domain is EAEVAQSPRYKITEKSQAVAFWCDPISGHATLYWYRQILGQGPELLVQFQDESVVDDSQLPKDRFSAERLKGVDSTLKIQPAELGDSAMYLCASSLVLSAQDTQYFGPGTRLTVL.

Comments on this clone: A clone one base away is much larger, so this may be a read error. The CDR3 is CSVETGGDPPQHF. CDR3 in DNA: TGCAGCGTTGAAACAGGGGGCGATCCGCCCCAGCATTTT. V usage is TRBV29-1 and J usage is TRBJ1-5, with 9 nucleotides matching TRBD1. The CDR3 loop spans 13 amino acids. V trimming: 2 bases; J trimming: 9 bases; junction bases outside the gene matches: 5. CDR1 is SQVTM and CDR2 is ANQGSEA in the germline V gene. Supplemented by reference TRBV29-1 and TRBJ1-5, the full variable domain reads SAVISQKPSRDICQRGTSLTIQCQVDSQVTMMFWYRQQPGQSLTLIATANQGSEATYESGFVIDKFPISRPNLTFSTLTVSNMSPEDSSIYLCSVETGGDPPQHFGDGTRLSIL.

This clone has a handful of counts. This chain connects TRBV19 to TRBJ2-7; D gene uncertain. The CDR3 totals 15 residues. Germline loops: CDR1 LNHDA, CDR2 SQIVND (reference sequence). V shed 6 bases and J shed 1 base, with 16 bases lying between them. The CDR3, as DNA: TGTGCCAGTAGCCGCCGCGGACCCTGGTCCTACGAGCAGTACTTC. This translates into CASSRRGPWSYEQYF.

Only a few counts were recorded for this clone. The gene calls are TRBV9 and TRBJ2-3, with D maybe TRBD1 (6 bases). Trimming left V 4 bases short and J 2 bases short, with 11 bases between. Germline V gene sequence: CDR1 SGDLS, CDR2 YYNGEE. The CDR3 length is 14 residues. CDR3 in DNA: TGTGCCAGCAGCCCTAGGGGACACACAGATACGCAGTATTTT. As protein: CASSPRGHTDTQYF. The entire variable domain, with the rest obtained from reference TRBV9 and TRBJ2-3, is as follows: DSGVTQTPKHLITATGQRVTLRCSPRSGDLSVYWYQQSLDQGLQFLIQYYNGEERAKGNILERFSAQQFPDLHSELNLSSLELGDSALYFCASSPRGHTDTQYFGPGTRLTVL.

The chain employs TRBV10-3 and TRBJ2-7; 12 positions match TRBD2. The V segment lost 4 bases and the J segment 6 bases; nucleotides outside the gene matches: 1. CDR1 ENHRY and CDR2 SYGVKD come from the germline V gene. The CDR3 has 13 amino acids. Here the CDR3 DNA reads TGTGCCATCAGTGCGACTAGCGGGAGCGAGCAGTACTTC. As protein: CAISATSGSEQYF.

Only a few counts were recorded for this clone. The genes are TRBV10-2 and TRBJ2-1, with 11 bases aligning to TRBD2. The CDR3 extends over 13 amino acids. J gave up 7 bases and V 8 bases, and 4 bases lay outside the gene matches. CDR1 and CDR2 from the germline V gene are WSHSY and SAAADI. As DNA, the CDR3 is TGCGCCAGCTTACTAGCGGGAGCTAATGAGCAGTTCTTC. It codes for CASLLAGANEQFF.

Only a few counts were recorded for this clone. The genes are TRBV10-3 and TRBJ2-7; TRBD2 matches 9 bases. Trimming took 6 bases from V and 3 from J; bases not matched to a gene: 9. This CDR3 is built from 15 residues. CDR1 is ENHRY, CDR2 SYGVKD, per germline. The CDR3 reads CAISEGTSRNYEQYF. CDR3 sequence (DNA): TGTGCCATCAGCGAAGGGACTAGCAGAAACTACGAGCAGTACTTC.

This clone is large in the sample. The chain is built from TRBV27 and TRBJ1-2, with D maybe TRBD1 (5 bases). The germline CDR1 and CDR2 sequences are MNHEY and SMNVEV (reference sequence). Deletions cut 7 bases from V and 5 bases from J, with 14 bases between. The CDR3 spans 13 residues. The CDR3 is CASTPAGPYGYTF. Here the CDR3 DNA reads TGTGCCAGCACCCCTGCAGGGCCGTATGGCTACACCTTC.

The chain is built from TRBV27 and TRBJ1-4; 7 bases agree with TRBD1. CDR1 and CDR2 (germline): MNHEY, SMNVEV (reference sequence). This CDR3 has 15 amino acids. V lost 5 bases, J lost 10 bases, and 13 bases stayed unmatched. The CDR3 DNA reads TGTGCCAGCAGTCCCCCGACAGGGTGGGGACGAAAACTGTTTTTT. Its protein is CASSPPTGWGRKLFF.

The V gene is TRBV7-9, the J gene TRBJ2-3; 10 bases are a match to TRBD2. This CDR3 spans 18 amino acids. CDR1 is SEHNR, CDR2 FQNEAQ, per germline (reference sequence). Trimming took 5 bases from V and 2 from J; bases not matched to a gene: 13. The CDR3 nucleotides read TGTGCCAGCAGCCCAGGGACTAGCGCCCATCTTTCCACAGATACGCAGTATTTT. Residues: CASSPGTSAHLSTDTQYF.

This clone was counted a few times. The J gene is TRBJ1-2, the V gene TRBV28; no reliable D call. The length of the CDR3 is 13 residues. V was cut by 6 bases and J by 7 bases, with 15 bases left in between. Per germline, CDR1 MDHEN and CDR2 SYDVKM. CDR3 in amino acids: CASSPPWGSGYTF. The CDR3 DNA reads as TGTGCCAGCAGCCCCCCGTGGGGTTCTGGCTACACCTTC.

The chain joins TRBV6-1 to TRBJ2-6; no clear D gene. This CDR3 region has 13 residues. V gave up 10 bases and J gave up 0 bases, with 7 bases separating them. Per germline, CDR1 MNHNS and CDR2 SASEGT. CDR3 amino acids: CAIISSGANVLTF. The DNA for the CDR3 is TGTGCCATCATAAGCTCTGGGGCCAACGTCCTGACTTTC.

This chain uses TRBV7-9 with TRBJ2-3; D is perhaps TRBD1 or TRBD2 (6 bases each). The CDR3 covers 16 residues. Germline V lookup: CDR1 SEHNR, CDR2 FQNEAQ (reference sequence). Between the trimmed V and J ends, which lost 5 bases and 3 bases, there was a span of 18 bases. CDR3 nucleotides: TGTGCCAGCAGCCATACGGGGGCGCTAGGAACAGATACGCAGTATTTT. Encoded protein: CASSHTGALGTDTQYF.

This clone turned up a few times. The genes are TRBV7-9 and TRBJ2-3, with D unresolved. Germline-derived CDR1 and CDR2 are SEHNR and FQNEAQ (reference sequence). The CDR3 is 18 residues long. The ends were cut back, 1 base at V and 1 base at J, with 18 bases in the middle. The CDR3: CASSLDLVFGSGTDTQYF. CDR3 DNA sequence: TGTGCCAGCAGCTTAGATCTGGTTTTTGGGTCTGGCACAGATACGCAGTATTTT.

V is TRBV2 and J is TRBJ2-3; TRBD1 matches at 8 bases. CDR1 is SNHLY and CDR2 is FYNNEI in the germline V gene. Germline trimming cut 6 bases from V and 2 bases from J; bases unmatched to any gene: 4. The CDR3 has 14 amino acids. CDR3 sequence (DNA): TGTGCCAGCAGCAGACAGGGGATCACAGATACGCAGTATTTT. Translation: CASSRQGITDTQYF.

This chain links TRBV28 with TRBJ1-1, with D maybe TRBD1 (6 bases). The CDR3 has 14 amino acids. From germline, CDR1 is MDHEN and CDR2 SYDVKM. V lost 7 bases to trimming and J lost 4 bases, with 16 bases between them. The CDR3 sequence: CASNPAQGVTEAFF. The CDR3 DNA follows: TGTGCCAGCAACCCCGCACAGGGTGTCACTGAAGCTTTCTTT.